Listed here are 17 T cell receptor beta chains from one sample, sequenced in a study of memory CD8 T cells in hepatitis C reinfection. Time point denoted: peak reinfection, 3 to 8 weeks after reinfection detection. The sorted cells went straight to TCR sequencing with no prior in vitro expansion. Some clones are missing from TCRdb's copy, which holds only in-frame ones; the method was immunoSEQ multiplex PCR. The data show 44,000 or so clones, roughly 90% seen once. The material sequenced was naive CD8+ T cells sorted from blood. The source of these receptors is a man younger than 35 with hepatitis C virus infection.

The chain uses TRBV20-1 and TRBJ2-1; D is unclear. This CDR3 comprises 10 residues. Germline V lookup: CDR1 DFQATT, CDR2 SNEGSKA (reference sequence). V lost 4 bases and J lost 6, with 4 bases in between. The CDR3 sequence: CSAKLNEQFF. The CDR3 DNA reads TGCAGTGCTAAGCTCAATGAGCAGTTCTTC.

The J gene is TRBJ2-3, the V gene TRBV29-1; TRBD2 aligns across 9 bases. V shed 6 bases and J 3 bases; nucleotides not matched to a gene: 10. The length of the CDR3 is 15 residues. Germline V CDR1 and CDR2: SQVTM, ANQGSEA. The CDR3, as DNA: TGCAGCGTCCTCGGGGAGACTAGCGGAACAGATACGCAGTATTTT. Protein: CSVLGETSGTDTQYF.

The rearrangement uses TRBV9 and TRBJ1-5, with 10 nucleotides matching TRBD1. Germline CDR1 reads SGDLS; CDR2 reads YYNGEE. V was clipped by 4 bases and J by 6 bases; unmatched bases: 4. The CDR3 is 14 residues long. CDR3 in amino acids: CASSRTGGAQPQHF. CDR3 sequence (DNA): TGTGCCAGCAGCCGGACAGGGGGAGCTCAGCCCCAGCATTTT.

V and J are TRBV4-1 and TRBJ2-1, with 11 bases that match TRBD2. CDR3 length: 16 residues. V lost 3 bases to trimming and J lost 4 bases; unmatched junction nucleotides: 5. Germline V gene sequence: CDR1 MGHRA, CDR2 YSYEKL. The CDR3: CASSHMTSGTYNEQFF. The CDR3 DNA follows: TGCGCCAGCAGCCACATGACTAGCGGGACTTACAATGAGCAGTTCTTC.

The chain carries TRBV28 and TRBJ1-5; D not certain. This CDR3 has 14 residues. Trimming removed 3 bases at V and 11 bases at J, with 17 bases between. Germline CDR1 and CDR2: MDHEN and SYDVKM. CDR3 sequence: CASSFVGRRLSQHF. The CDR3 coding sequence is TGTGCCAGCAGTTTTGTGGGGAGACGTTTGTCCCAGCATTTT.

This clone was picked up one time. The rearrangement links TRBV6-5 to TRBJ2-5; possible D gene TRBD2, 5 bases. Germline lookup yields CDR1 MNHEY and CDR2 SVGAGI. The V end was cut by 7 bases, the J end by 4 bases, with 13 bases between. The CDR3 is made up of 13 amino acids. CDR3 region: CASNGGSGETQYF. The CDR3 nucleotides read TGTGCCAGCAACGGAGGCTCGGGAGAGACCCAGTACTTC.

The rearrangement links TRBV19 to TRBJ1-4; D may be TRBD1 (5 bases). V shed 5 bases and J shed 5 bases, with 12 bases lying between them. Germline-derived CDR1 and CDR2 are LNHDA and SQIVND (reference sequence). CDR3 size: 14 residues. The DNA for the CDR3 is TGTGCCAGTAGTCTTCAGGGCACCAATGAAAAACTGTTTTTT. Amino acids: CASSLQGTNEKLFF.

V gene TRBV5-6 combines with J gene TRBJ1-5; no clear D. V was cut by 0 bases and J by 1 base, with 11 bases left in between. CDR3 length: 16 amino acids. Germline values: CDR1 SGHDT, CDR2 YYEEEE. The CDR3 region has the DNA TGTGCCAGCAGCTTGGCGCCGGGATTGAGCAATCAGCCCCAGCATTTT. Its protein product is CASSLAPGLSNQPQHF.

V usage is TRBV5-1 and J usage is TRBJ1-1, with 7 nucleotides matching TRBD1. CDR3 length: 16 amino acids. The junction had 11 bases not matched to a gene; V was cut back by 4 bases and J by 2 bases. CDR1 is SGHRS, CDR2 YFSETQ, per germline. The CDR3 protein is CASSPTNRGFNTEAFF. In DNA form, the CDR3 reads TGCGCCAGCAGCCCAACTAACAGGGGTTTTAACACTGAAGCTTTCTTT.

This chain uses TRBV6-5 with TRBJ2-4; 7 positions agree with TRBD1. This CDR3 spans 15 amino acids. The trim removed 0 bases at V and 7 bases at J, leaving 6 bases unmatched. Germline assignment: CDR1 MNHEY and CDR2 SVGAGI. The chain's CDR3 is CASSYSQGDGNIQYF. The DNA for the CDR3 is TGTGCCAGCAGTTACTCCCAGGGGGACGGCAACATTCAGTACTTC.

This sequence joins TRBV7-9 and TRBJ1-5, with unresolved D. V lost 5 bases to trimming and J lost 9 bases, with 14 bases between them. Per germline, CDR1 SEHNR and CDR2 FQNEAQ (reference sequence). CDR3 length equals 13 residues. The CDR3 DNA follows: TGTGCCAGCAGCCGAGAAATATTTGGGCCCCAGCATTTT. It yields the protein CASSREIFGPQHF.

J is TRBJ2-1 and V is TRBV9; TRBD2 aligns across 7 bases. V lost 4 bases to trimming and J lost 8 bases; unmatched junction nucleotides: 15. CDR1 and CDR2 (germline): SGDLS, YYNGEE. This CDR3 spans 16 amino acids. CDR3 in DNA: TGTGCCAGCAGCTCGCGCTCTAGCGGTGAGCCCCATGAGCAGTTCTTC. Translated, it gives CASSSRSSGEPHEQFF.

The V call is TRBV9, the J call TRBJ2-3, with D possibly TRBD2 on 5 matching bases. Germline V gene data show CDR1 as SGDLS and CDR2 as YYNGEE. CDR3 length: 17 amino acids. V shed 0 bases and J shed 0 bases, with 14 bases lying between them. The CDR3 region is CASSVALRRESTDTQYF. CDR3 in DNA: TGTGCCAGCAGCGTAGCCCTGCGCCGGGAAAGCACAGATACGCAGTATTTT. Variable domain in full (rest from reference TRBV9 and TRBJ2-3): DSGVTQTPKHLITATGQRVTLRCSPRSGDLSVYWYQQSLDQGLQFLIQYYNGEERAKGNILERFSAQQFPDLHSELNLSSLELGDSALYFCASSVALRRESTDTQYFGPGTRLTVL.

The V gene is TRBV10-3, the J gene TRBJ2-2; possible D gene TRBD2, 7 bases. Germline CDR1 is ENHRY and CDR2 is SYGVKD. This CDR3 contains 15 residues. V was shortened by 3 bases and J by 4 bases, with 12 bases between the two germline ends. CDR3 residues: CAISEGGGLTGELFF. The CDR3 nucleotides read TGTGCCATCAGTGAAGGCGGGGGCCTCACCGGGGAGCTGTTTTTT.

The chain carries TRBV4-3 and TRBJ2-1; no reliable D call. The V gene lost 0 bases and the J gene lost 0 bases, with 9 bases spanning the gap. The CDR3 runs 16 residues. Germline V CDR1 and CDR2: LGHNA, YSLEER. The CDR3 DNA reads TGCGCCAGCAGCCAAGATCCCGTTAGCTCCTACAATGAGCAGTTCTTC. Protein sequence: CASSQDPVSSYNEQFF.

The rearrangement joins TRBV7-9 to TRBJ2-1; D perhaps matches TRBD2 (5 bases). V lost 6 bases and J lost 0, with 6 bases in between. In germline, CDR1 is SEHNR, CDR2 FQNEAQ (reference sequence). There are 13 residues in the CDR3. The CDR3 loop reads CASRGSSYNEQFF. Written as DNA, the CDR3 is TGTGCCAGCAGAGGGAGCTCCTACAATGAGCAGTTCTTC.

The chain combines TRBV29-1 with TRBJ1-2; TRBD1 matches at 8 bases. Looked up from germline, CDR1 is SQVTM and CDR2 is ANQGSEA. Trimming removed 5 bases from V and 8 bases from J; junction bases left unmatched: 4. This CDR3 region has 11 residues. The CDR3 spells CSVWTGKGYTF. In DNA, the CDR3 is TGCAGCGTTTGGACAGGGAAGGGCTACACCTTC.